This is a list of T cell receptor beta chains from one sample in a study of blood T cell repertoires in COVID-19. Only in-frame clones appear in the TCRdb table, and some are missing; sequencing was by immunoSEQ multiplex PCR. Of approximately 250,000 clones listed, 86% are singletons. The specimen sequenced was peripheral blood. The receptors shown here come from a man aged 35 to 55 with active or convalescent COVID-19. CDR3s include the opening cysteine and the closing phenylalanine or tryptophan. D genes are given only for firm matches. Some rows mark clone size as missing; the rest say once, few, many or name a class of expanded clone.

V	size	D	J	DNA	CDR3
TRBV9	once	TRBD2	TRBJ2-1	TGTGCCAGCAGCGTAGCGGGAGGGAATGAGCAGTTCTTC	CASSVAGGNEQFF
TRBV5-1	NA	TRBD2	TRBJ2-7	TGCGCCAGCACTAGCGGGGGTTACGAGCAGTACTTC	CASTSGGYEQYF
TRBV3-1/TRBV3-2	NA	TRBD1	TRBJ2-5	TGTGCCAGCAGCCGAGGACAGGGTCAAGAGACCCAGTACTTC	CASSRGQGQETQYF
TRBV9	NA	NA	TRBJ1-2	TGTGCCAGCAGCGCTGAGGGAGGGGGGAACGGTGGCTACACCTTC	CASSAEGGGNGGYTF
TRBV6-2/TRBV6-3	NA	NA	TRBJ2-4	TGTGCCAGCAGCCCAACCCGGTTAGCCAAAAACATTCAGTACTTC	CASSPTRLAKNIQYF
TRBV7-9	NA	NA	TRBJ1-4	TGTGCCAGCAGCTTCCCGGCGGCTGAAAAACTGTTTTTT	CASSFPAAEKLFF
TRBV7-2	NA	TRBD1	TRBJ2-5	TGTGCCAGCAGCCCTCGACAGGGACAAGAGACCCAGTACTTC	CASSPRQGQETQYF
TRBV5-1	NA	TRBD1	TRBJ1-1	TGCGCCAGCAGCCCCCACGCAGGGGACAGGGTGAACACTGAAGCTTTCTTT	CASSPHAGDRVNTEAFF
TRBV5-1	NA	NA	TRBJ1-1	TGCGCCAGCAGCTTAGCGACAGTACTTAACCTTGGTTTGAGGAACACTGAAGCTTTCTTT	CASSLATVLNLGLRNTEAFF
TRBV6-6	medium-sized	NA	TRBJ1-6	TGTGCCAGCAGTTACTCGGAGGGTGGTTGGTCACCCCTCCACTTT	CASSYSEGGWSPLHF
TRBV21-1	NA	NA	TRBJ2-2	TGTGCCAGCAGCAAAAAAAAAGGACCGGACAATATCACCGGGGAGCTGTTTTTT	CASSKKKGPDNITGELFF
TRBV6-2/TRBV6-3	NA	TRBD1	TRBJ1-2	TGTGCCAGCAGTGTGGGAGGGACAGGTACTAATTATGGCTACACCTTC	CASSVGGTGTNYGYTF
TRBV28	NA	TRBD1	TRBJ1-1	TGTGCCAGCAGACCCGGACAGGGAGACACTGAAGCTTTCTTT	CASRPGQGDTEAFF
TRBV29-1	NA	TRBD1	TRBJ1-2	TGCAGCGTTGAAGACCTTCCGGGACAGGGGAACTATGGCTACACCTTC	CSVEDLPGQGNYGYTF
TRBV19	NA	NA	TRBJ1-6	TGTGCCAGTAGTATCGGCCCCCACGGGGTCAATTCACCCCTCCACTTT	CASSIGPHGVNSPLHF
TRBV27	NA	TRBD1	TRBJ2-7	TGTGCCAGCAGCTACCCCGGGACAGGGGTCTACGAGCAGTACTTC	CASSYPGTGVYEQYF
TRBV5-4	NA	TRBD2	TRBJ2-3	TGTGCCAGCAGCCCCCCGACTAGCGGAGGAGGAGATACGCAGTATTTT	CASSPPTSGGGDTQYF
TRBV19	NA	TRBD1	TRBJ1-4	TGTGCCAGTAAGACAGGGGGTATGGGGACTAATGAAAAACTGTTTTTT	CASKTGGMGTNEKLFF
TRBV12-3/TRBV12-4	NA	NA	TRBJ2-7	TGTGCCAGCAGCCTGCCCCGGGCGGGAGAGCAGTACTTC	CASSLPRAGEQYF
TRBV7-2	NA	TRBD2	TRBJ2-1	TGTGCCAGCAGCTCCTCCTATAGGACTAGCGGGATAGTGGATGAGCAGTTCTTC	CASSSSYRTSGIVDEQFF
TRBV23-1	NA	TRBD1	TRBJ2-1	TGCGCCAGCCATCGCCCGGATACAGGGGACAATGAGCAGTTCTTC	CASHRPDTGDNEQFF
TRBV9	NA	NA	TRBJ1-5	TGTGCCAGCAGCGTAGAATCGACAGGCAGTCAGCCCCAGCATTTT	CASSVESTGSQPQHF
TRBV6-2/TRBV6-3	NA	TRBD2	TRBJ2-1	TGTGCCAGCAGTGACGGGACTAGCGGATACAATGAGCAGTTCTTC	CASSDGTSGYNEQFF
TRBV9	NA	NA	TRBJ2-2	TGTGCCAGCAGCGTAGACAGGGTGCCCGGGGAGCTGTTTTTT	CASSVDRVPGELFF
TRBV5-1	NA	TRBD1	TRBJ1-2	TGCGCCAGCAGCTCCACGACAGGGGGCTTCTATGGCTACACCTTC	CASSSTTGGFYGYTF
TRBV24-1	NA	NA	TRBJ1-5	TGTGCCACCAGTGATTCCCGAGAAATTAATCAGCCCCAGCATTTT	CATSDSREINQPQHF
TRBV30	once	NA	TRBJ1-2	TGTGCCTGGAGTATCACCCCACAGGGCTGCACCTTC	CAWSITPQGCTF
TRBV5-4	once	NA	TRBJ2-3	TGTGCCAGCAGCCCGTGGGGGGTAGATACGCAGTATTTT	CASSPWGVDTQYF
TRBV25-1	NA	NA	TRBJ1-5	TGTGCCAGCAAGGGGGTCTTCAGACACCCTAGCAATCAGCCCCAGCATTTT	CASKGVFRHPSNQPQHF
TRBV27	NA	NA	TRBJ1-1	TGTGCCAGCAGTTTGGATGGGCACCCGAACACTGAAGCTTTCTTT	CASSLDGHPNTEAFF
TRBV27	NA	NA	TRBJ1-1	TGTGCCAGCAGCCCCCGGCGGGATCAGGTTGAAGCTTTCTTT	CASSPRRDQVEAFF
TRBV24-1	NA	NA	TRBJ1-5	TGTGCCACCAGAGCACGGGAAAGCAATCAGCCCCAGCATTTT	CATRARESNQPQHF
TRBV9	NA	NA	TRBJ2-2	TGTGCCAGCAGCGTAGGCGGGCCGGCGACCGGGGAGCTGTTTTTT	CASSVGGPATGELFF
TRBV4-1	NA	NA	TRBJ1-2	TGCGCCAGCAGCCCACAGCAGCAGTCCGGCTATGGCTACACCTTC	CASSPQQQSGYGYTF
TRBV11-2	NA	TRBD2	TRBJ2-3	TGTGCCAGCAGCTTAGGACTAGCGGGGGGAGATACGCAGTATTTT	CASSLGLAGGDTQYF
TRBV18	NA	TRBD1	TRBJ2-5	TGTGCCAGCTCCCCGGGACAGGGGCAAGAGACCCAGTACTTC	CASSPGQGQETQYF
TRBV27	NA	NA	TRBJ1-6	TGTGCCAGCAGACTACGATCTCGCTCCTATAATTCACCCCTCCACTTT	CASRLRSRSYNSPLHF